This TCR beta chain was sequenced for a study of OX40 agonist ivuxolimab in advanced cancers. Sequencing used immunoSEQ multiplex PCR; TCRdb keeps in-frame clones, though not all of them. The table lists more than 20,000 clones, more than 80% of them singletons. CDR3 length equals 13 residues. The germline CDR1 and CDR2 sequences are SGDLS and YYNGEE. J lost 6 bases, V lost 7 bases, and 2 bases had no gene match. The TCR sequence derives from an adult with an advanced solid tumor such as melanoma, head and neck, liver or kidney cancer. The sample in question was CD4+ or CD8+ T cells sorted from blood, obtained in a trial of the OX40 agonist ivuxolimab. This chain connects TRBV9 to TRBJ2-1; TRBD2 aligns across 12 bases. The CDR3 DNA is TGTGCCAGCGGACTAGCGGGGCCCAATGAGCAGTTCTTC. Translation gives CASGLAGPNEQFF. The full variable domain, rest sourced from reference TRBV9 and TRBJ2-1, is DSGVTQTPKHLITATGQRVTLRCSPRSGDLSVYWYQQSLDQGLQFLIQYYNGEERAKGNILERFSAQQFPDLHSELNLSSLELGDSALYFCASGLAGPNEQFFGPGTRLTVL.